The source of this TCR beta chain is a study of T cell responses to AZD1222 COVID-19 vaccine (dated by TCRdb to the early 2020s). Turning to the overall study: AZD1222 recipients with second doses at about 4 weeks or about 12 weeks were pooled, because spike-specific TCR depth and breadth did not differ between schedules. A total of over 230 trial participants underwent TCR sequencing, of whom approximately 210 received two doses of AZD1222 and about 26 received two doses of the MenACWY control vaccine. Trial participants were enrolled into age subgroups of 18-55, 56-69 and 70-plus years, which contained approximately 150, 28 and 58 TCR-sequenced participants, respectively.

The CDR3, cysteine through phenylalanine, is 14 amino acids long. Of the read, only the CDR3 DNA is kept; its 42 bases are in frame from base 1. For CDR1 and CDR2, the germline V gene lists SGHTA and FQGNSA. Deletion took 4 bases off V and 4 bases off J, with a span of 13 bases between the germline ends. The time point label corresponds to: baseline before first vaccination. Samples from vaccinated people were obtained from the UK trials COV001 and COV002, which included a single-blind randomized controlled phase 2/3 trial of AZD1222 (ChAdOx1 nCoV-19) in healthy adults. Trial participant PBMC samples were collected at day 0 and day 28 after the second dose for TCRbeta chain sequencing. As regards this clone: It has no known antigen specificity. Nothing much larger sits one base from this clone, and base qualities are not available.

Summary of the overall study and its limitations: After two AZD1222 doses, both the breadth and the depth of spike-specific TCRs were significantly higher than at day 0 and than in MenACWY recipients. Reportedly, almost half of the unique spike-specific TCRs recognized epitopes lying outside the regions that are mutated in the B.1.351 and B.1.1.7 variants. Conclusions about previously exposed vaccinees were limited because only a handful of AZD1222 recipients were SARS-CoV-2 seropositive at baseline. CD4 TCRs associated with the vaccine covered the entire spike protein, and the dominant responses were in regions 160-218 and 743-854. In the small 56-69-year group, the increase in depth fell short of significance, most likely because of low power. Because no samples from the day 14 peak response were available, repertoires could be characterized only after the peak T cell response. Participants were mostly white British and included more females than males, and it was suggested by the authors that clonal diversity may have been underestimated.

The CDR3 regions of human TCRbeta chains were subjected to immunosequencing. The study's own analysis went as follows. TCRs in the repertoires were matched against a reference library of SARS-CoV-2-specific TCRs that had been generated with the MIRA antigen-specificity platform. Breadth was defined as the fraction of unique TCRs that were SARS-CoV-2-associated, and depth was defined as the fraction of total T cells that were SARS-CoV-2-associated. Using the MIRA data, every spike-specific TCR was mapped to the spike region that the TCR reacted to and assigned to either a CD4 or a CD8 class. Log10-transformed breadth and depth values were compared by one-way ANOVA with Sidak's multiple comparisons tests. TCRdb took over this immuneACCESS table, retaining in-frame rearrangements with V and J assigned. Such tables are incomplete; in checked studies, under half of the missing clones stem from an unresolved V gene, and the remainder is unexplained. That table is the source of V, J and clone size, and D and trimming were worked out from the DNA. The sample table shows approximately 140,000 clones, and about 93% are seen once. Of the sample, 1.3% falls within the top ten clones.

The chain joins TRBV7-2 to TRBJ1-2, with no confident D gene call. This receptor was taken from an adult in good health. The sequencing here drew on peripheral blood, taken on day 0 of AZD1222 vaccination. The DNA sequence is TGTGCCAGCAGCTCACTAGGTATTAGCTATGGCTACACCTTC. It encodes CASSSLGISYGYTF.